The present TCR beta chain was sequenced within a study of blood T cell repertoires in COVID-19. Overall study: The origin of the acute and convalescent COVID-19 samples was the United States, Italy and Spain.

Per the germline V gene, CDR1 is SSHAT and CDR2 is FNYEAQ (reference sequence). The CDR3 totals 15 residues. In the study's own analysis: For nucleated cells, counts were estimated from reference gene primer amplification. Profiling relied on immunoSEQ multiplex PCR, and the TCRdb table lists in-frame clones only, not all of them. The V and J calls and clone size come from that table; D and trimming were worked out from the DNA. The table lists 100,000 to 130,000 clones, about four fifths of them singletons. This clone was recorded a few times. One end of the junction does not line up with germline, which may come from a read error.

The chain couples TRBV7-7 to TRBJ2-4, with D possibly matching TRBD2 (6 bases). This receptor was obtained from a human donor in a cohort sampled during active COVID-19. The sequencing input was peripheral blood. The CDR3 nucleotides read TGTGCTAGCAGCTTAAGGGAGGAGGCCAAAAACATTCAGTACTTC. It yields the protein CASSLREEAKNIQYF.